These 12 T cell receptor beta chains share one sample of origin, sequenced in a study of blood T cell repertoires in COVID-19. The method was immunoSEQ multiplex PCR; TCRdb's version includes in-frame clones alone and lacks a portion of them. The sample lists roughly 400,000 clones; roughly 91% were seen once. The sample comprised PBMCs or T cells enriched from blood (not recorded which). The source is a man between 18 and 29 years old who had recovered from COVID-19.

Written as DNA, the CDR3 is TGTGCCAGCAGAAAGGCGGGGAACTACGAGCAGTACTTC. Amino acid sequence: CASRKAGNYEQYF. This chain connects TRBV12-3 or TRBV12-4 to TRBJ2-7; maybe TRBD2 (6 bases). The V gene lost 6 bases and the J gene lost 3 bases, with 12 bases spanning the gap. CDR3 length: 13 amino acids.

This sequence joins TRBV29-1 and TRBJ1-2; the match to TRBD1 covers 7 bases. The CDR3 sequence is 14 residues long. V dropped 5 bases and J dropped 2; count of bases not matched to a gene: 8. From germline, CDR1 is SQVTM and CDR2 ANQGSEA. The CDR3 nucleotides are TGCAGCGTTAGACAGGGAGGCCCCAACTATGGCTACACCTTC. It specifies CSVRQGGPNYGYTF.

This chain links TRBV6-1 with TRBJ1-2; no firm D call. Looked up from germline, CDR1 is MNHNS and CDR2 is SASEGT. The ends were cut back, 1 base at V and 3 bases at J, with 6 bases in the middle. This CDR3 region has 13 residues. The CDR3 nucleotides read TGTGCCAGCAGTGAAGGTATTTACTATGGCTACACCTTC. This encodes CASSEGIYYGYTF.

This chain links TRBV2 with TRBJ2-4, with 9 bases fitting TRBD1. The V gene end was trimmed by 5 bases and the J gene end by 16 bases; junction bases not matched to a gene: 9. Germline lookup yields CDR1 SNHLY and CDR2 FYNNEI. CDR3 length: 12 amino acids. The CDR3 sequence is CASSPTGTGNYF. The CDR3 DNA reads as TGTGCCAGCAGTCCTACCGGGACAGGGAACTACTTC.

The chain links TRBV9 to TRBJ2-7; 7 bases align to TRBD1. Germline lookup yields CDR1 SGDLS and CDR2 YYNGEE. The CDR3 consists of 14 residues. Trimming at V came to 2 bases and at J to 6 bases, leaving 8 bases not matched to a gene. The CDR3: CASSVRTTGSEQYF. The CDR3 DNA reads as TGTGCCAGCAGCGTCCGAACGACAGGGAGCGAGCAGTACTTC. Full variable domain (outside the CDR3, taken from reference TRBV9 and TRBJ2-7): DSGVTQTPKHLITATGQRVTLRCSPRSGDLSVYWYQQSLDQGLQFLIQYYNGEERAKGNILERFSAQQFPDLHSELNLSSLELGDSALYFCASSVRTTGSEQYFGPGTRLTVT.

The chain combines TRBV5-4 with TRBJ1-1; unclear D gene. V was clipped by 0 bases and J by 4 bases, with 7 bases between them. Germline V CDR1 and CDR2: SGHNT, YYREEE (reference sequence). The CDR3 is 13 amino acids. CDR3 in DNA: TGTGCCAGCAGCTTGGGGACTTCCACTGAAGCTTTCTTT. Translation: CASSLGTSTEAFF.

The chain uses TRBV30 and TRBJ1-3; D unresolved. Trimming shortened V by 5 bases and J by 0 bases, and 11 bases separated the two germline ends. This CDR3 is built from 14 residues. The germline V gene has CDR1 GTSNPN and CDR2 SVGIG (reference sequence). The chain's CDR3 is CAWVPKSSGNTIYF. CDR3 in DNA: TGTGCCTGGGTCCCCAAGAGCTCTGGAAACACCATATATTTT. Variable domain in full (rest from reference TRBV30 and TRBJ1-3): SQTIHQWPATLVQPVGSPLSLECTVEGTSNPNLYWYRQAAGRGLQLLFYSVGIGQISSEVPQNLSASRPQDRQFILSSKKLLLSDSGFYLCAWVPKSSGNTIYFGEGSWLTVV.

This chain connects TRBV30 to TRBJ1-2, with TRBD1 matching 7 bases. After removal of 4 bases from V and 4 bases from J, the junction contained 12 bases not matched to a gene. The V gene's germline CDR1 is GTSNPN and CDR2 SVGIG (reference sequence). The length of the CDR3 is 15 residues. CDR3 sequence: CAWIRTGQIFYGYTF. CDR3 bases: TGTGCCTGGATTCGAACGGGACAGATCTTCTATGGCTACACCTTC.

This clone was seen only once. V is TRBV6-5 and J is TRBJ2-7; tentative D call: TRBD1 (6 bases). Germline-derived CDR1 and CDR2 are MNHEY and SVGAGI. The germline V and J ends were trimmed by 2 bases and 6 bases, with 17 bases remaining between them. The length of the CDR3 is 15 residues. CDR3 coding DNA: TGTGCCAGCAGTTACAGCCGGGACAAGCGGTCCGAGCAGTACTTC. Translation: CASSYSRDKRSEQYF.

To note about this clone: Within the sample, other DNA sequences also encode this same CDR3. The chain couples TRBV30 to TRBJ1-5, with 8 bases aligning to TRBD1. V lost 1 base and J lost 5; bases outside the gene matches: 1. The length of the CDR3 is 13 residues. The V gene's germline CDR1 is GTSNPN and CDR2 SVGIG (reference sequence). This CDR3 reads CAWSDRGDQPQHF. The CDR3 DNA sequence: TGTGCCTGGAGTGACAGGGGGGATCAGCCCCAGCATTTT.

The CDR3 DNA follows: TGTGCCAGCAGGAGCTCTGGAAACACCATATATTTT. Translation: CASRSSGNTIYF. The V gene is TRBV11-3, the J gene TRBJ1-3, with no clear D. The CDR3 covers 12 residues. Germline values: CDR1 SGHNT, CDR2 YENEEA. The V and J ends lost 6 bases and 0 bases respectively, with 3 bases between them.

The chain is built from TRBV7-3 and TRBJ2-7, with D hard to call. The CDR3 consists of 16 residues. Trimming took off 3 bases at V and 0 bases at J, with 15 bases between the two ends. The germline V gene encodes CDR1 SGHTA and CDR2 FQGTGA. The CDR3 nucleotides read TGTGCCAGCAGCTTCCACCAATCGCTCAGCTCCTACGAGCAGTACTTC. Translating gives CASSFHQSLSSYEQYF. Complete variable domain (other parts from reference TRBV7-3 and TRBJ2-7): GAGVSQTPSNKVTEKGKYVELRCDPISGHTALYWYRQSLGQGPEFLIYFQGTGAADDSGLPNDRFFAVRPEGSVSTLKIQRTERGDSAVYLCASSFHQSLSSYEQYFGPGTRLTVT.